This section outlines one TCR beta chain sequence together with its context. Only in-frame clones appear in the TCRdb table, and some are missing; sequencing was by immunoSEQ multiplex PCR. The sample holds about 130,000 clones, about four fifths seen once. The data stem from a study of blood T cell repertoires in COVID-19. Study-level information: Specimens from acute and convalescent COVID-19 originated in the United States, Italy and Spain.

V trimming: 0 bases; J trimming: 4 bases; junction bases outside the gene matches: 9. The germline V gene encodes CDR1 SGHKS and CDR2 YYEKEE (reference sequence). This CDR3 has 16 amino acids. The sequencing input was peripheral blood. V gene TRBV5-5 combines with J gene TRBJ1-1; the match to TRBD1 covers 7 bases. The TCR comes from a man aged 60 to 69 with acute or convalescent COVID-19. The CDR3 DNA follows: TGTGCCAGCAGCTTGGGGGCAGGGGGTCTGGGCACTGAAGCTTTCTTT. Protein sequence: CASSLGAGGLGTEAFF.